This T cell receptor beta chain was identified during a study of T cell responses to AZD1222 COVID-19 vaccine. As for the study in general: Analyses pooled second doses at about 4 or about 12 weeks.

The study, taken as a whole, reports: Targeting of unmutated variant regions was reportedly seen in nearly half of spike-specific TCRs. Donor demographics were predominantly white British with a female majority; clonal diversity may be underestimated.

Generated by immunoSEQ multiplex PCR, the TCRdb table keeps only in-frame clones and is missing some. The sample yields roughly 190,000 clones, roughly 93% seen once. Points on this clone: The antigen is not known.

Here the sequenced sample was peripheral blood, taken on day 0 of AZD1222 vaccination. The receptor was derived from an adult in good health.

The CDR3 region is CASSEDGGARQPQHF. DNA for the CDR3: TGTGCCAGCAGTGAAGATGGGGGGGCGCGGCAGCCCCAGCATTTT. This chain joins TRBV6-1 and TRBJ1-5; possible D gene TRBD1, 6 bases. The CDR3 sequence is 15 residues long. With 1 base removed from V and 7 bases from J, the gap between germline ends came to 14 bases. The germline V gene encodes CDR1 MNHNS and CDR2 SASEGT.